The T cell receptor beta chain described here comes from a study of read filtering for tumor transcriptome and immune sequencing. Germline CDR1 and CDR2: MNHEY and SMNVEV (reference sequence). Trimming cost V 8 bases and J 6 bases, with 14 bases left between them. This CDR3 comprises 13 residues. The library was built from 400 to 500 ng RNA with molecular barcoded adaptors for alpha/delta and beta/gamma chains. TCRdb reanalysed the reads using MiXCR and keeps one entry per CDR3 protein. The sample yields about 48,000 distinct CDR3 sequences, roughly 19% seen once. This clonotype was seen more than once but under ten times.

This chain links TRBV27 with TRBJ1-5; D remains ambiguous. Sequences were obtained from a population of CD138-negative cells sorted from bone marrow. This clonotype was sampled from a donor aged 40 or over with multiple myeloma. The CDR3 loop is CASARPGGQPQHF. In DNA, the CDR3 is TGTGCCAGCGCGAGGCCGGGCGGTCAGCCCCAGCATTTT.